This TCR beta chain originates from a study of HIV-infected patients and healthy controls. Study-wide findings and caveats: In healthy controls, MAIT alpha CDR3s were common; in HIV+ repertoires, severely depleted. Study cohorts differed slightly in age and sex, but this did not explain diversity differences.

cDNA was made from 500 ng RNA using alpha and beta constant primers. Alpha and beta chain libraries were made separately by chain-specific third strand synthesis with multiplexing indices. Each cDNA molecule was barcoded, and a single primer pair amplified each chain. TCRdb re-called the 5' RACE reads through MiXCR, storing one row per CDR3 protein. In the table there are approximately 14,000 distinct CDR3 sequences, about 10% of which are singletons. Germline V gene lookup returns CDR1 SSHAT and CDR2 FNYEAQ (reference sequence). The CDR3 is 14 amino acids. Trimming removed 5 bases from V and 2 bases from J, with 11 bases in between. No cell fractionation was done, so the repertoire covers all unsorted peripheral blood T cells. RNA came from 2 to 2.5 ml of peripheral blood. This clonotype was seen ten or more times. Its antigen is undetermined.

The source of this sequence is an adult in good health. The sample taken for sequencing was blood. The chain has TRBV7-7 and TRBJ2-3; the D gene is possibly TRBD2 (6 bases). For the CDR3, the DNA is TGTGCCAGCAGCCCGGGACTCAACACAGATACGCAGTATTTT. Its protein product is CASSPGLNTDTQYF.